Judged by frequency, the clone carrying this T cell receptor beta chain is medium-sized (0.01 to 0.1%). 10X single-cell V(D)J and 5' gene-expression libraries profiled CSF cells. TCRdb re-called the 10x single-cell sequencing reads; every CDR3 protein appears as one record, without DNA. The sample totals about 1,000 distinct CDR3 sequences. These data belong to a study of CD8 T cells in cerebrospinal fluid in Alzheimer's disease. Study-level background: Clonal expansion of CSF T cells was measured with plate-based and droplet-based single-cell sequencing.

The CDR3 sequence is 14 residues long. Looked up from germline, CDR1 is SGHRS and CDR2 is YFSETQ. The sequenced sample was cerebrospinal fluid. This chain joins TRBV5-1 and TRBJ2-7; the D call from TCRdb, TRBD1, cannot be confirmed without DNA. This TCR was recovered from a human donor in good health. The CDR3 reads CASSIRTGTYEQYF.